The 25 T cell receptor beta chains below come from one sample, sequenced in a study of naive and memory T cell subsets. Both TRBC1 and TRBC2 were covered by a beta constant-region primer of two equimolar oligonucleotides. TCRdb reprocessed the UMI-ligation and nested PCR reads via MiXCR and lists one record per CDR3 protein. Of 23,000 or so distinct CDR3 sequences listed, 11% were seen once; the top ten hold over 15%. The sequenced material came from central memory CD8+ T cells from blood. The receptors here all came from a human donor in good health.

This clonotype was counted many times. The chain employs TRBV7-9 and TRBJ2-1; tentative D call: TRBD2 (6 bases). The germline V and J ends were trimmed by 5 bases and 0 bases, with 14 bases remaining between them. The germline CDR1 and CDR2 sequences are SEHNR and FQNEAQ (reference sequence). The CDR3 runs 16 residues. The CDR3 DNA sequence: TGTGCCAGCAGCAAGACAAGCGGGCCCTCCTACAATGAGCAGTTCTTC. It specifies CASSKTSGPSYNEQFF.

In this sample, this clonotype turned up a few times. The chain joins TRBV7-8 to TRBJ2-1, with D perhaps TRBD2 (6 bases). Looked up from germline, CDR1 is SGHVS and CDR2 is FQNEAQ. The CDR3 loop spans 14 amino acids. Trimming shortened V by 6 bases and J by 4 bases, and 13 bases separated the two germline ends. As DNA, the CDR3 is TGTGCCAGCAGGGCGGTGGGGGGATACAATGAGCAGTTCTTC. Its protein product is CASRAVGGYNEQFF.

This clonotype was observed at least ten times. Written as DNA, the CDR3 is TGTGCCAGCAGCTTTAGCCCCGTAACGGACACCGGGGAGCTGTTTTTT. Translation: CASSFSPVTDTGELFF. V is TRBV7-7 and J is TRBJ2-2; D gene ambiguous. The CDR3 loop spans 16 amino acids. V was pared by 3 bases and J by 3 bases, with 14 bases between. Germline assignment: CDR1 SSHAT and CDR2 FNYEAQ (reference sequence).

There are a few counts of this clonotype. This chain links TRBV29-1 with TRBJ2-1; 10 bases match TRBD2. Germline CDR1 SQVTM, CDR2 ANQGSEA. J gave up 3 bases and V 3 bases, and 8 bases lay outside the gene matches. This CDR3 is built from 16 residues. Here the CDR3 reads CSVDGLAGVLYNEQFF. DNA of the CDR3: TGCAGCGTTGATGGCCTAGCGGGAGTTCTCTACAATGAGCAGTTCTTC.

This clonotype has a handful of counts. V usage is TRBV7-9 and J usage is TRBJ2-3; the match to TRBD1 covers 8 bases. Germline lookup yields CDR1 SEHNR and CDR2 FQNEAQ (reference sequence). This CDR3 region has 15 residues. The V and J ends lost 5 bases and 1 base, in that order; junction bases with no gene match: 5. The CDR3, as DNA: TGTGCCAGCAGCATTGGACAGGGTCGCACAGATACGCAGTATTTT. As protein: CASSIGQGRTDTQYF. Full variable domain (missing parts from reference TRBV7-9 and TRBJ2-3): DTGVSQNPRHKITKRGQNVTFRCDPISEHNRLYWYRQTLGQGPEFLTYFQNEAQLEKSRLLSDRFSAERPKGSFSTLEIQRTEQGDSAMYLCASSIGQGRTDTQYFGPGTRLTVL.

The chain joins TRBV25-1 to TRBJ2-7, with 10 positions matching TRBD1. J was trimmed by 4 bases and V by 8 bases; bases with no gene match: 11. This CDR3 spans 15 amino acids. Germline CDR1 is MGHDK and CDR2 is SYGVNS. The CDR3 reads CASLDPRGQGYEQYF. CDR3 nucleotides: TGTGCCAGCCTTGACCCCAGGGGACAGGGGTACGAGCAGTACTTC.

The chain carries TRBV4-2 and TRBJ2-6, with D hard to call. The V and J ends lost 3 bases and 0 bases respectively, with 9 bases between them. This CDR3 contains 16 residues. Germline loops: CDR1 LGHNA, CDR2 YNFKEQ. The CDR3 DNA is TGTGCCAGCAGCCAGGAACATAGCTCTGGGGCCAACGTCCTGACTTTC. Protein: CASSQEHSSGANVLTF.

This chain links TRBV2 with TRBJ2-3, with a weak D call TRBD2 (6 bases). V lost 2 bases, J lost 3 bases, and 15 bases lay in between. This CDR3 contains 16 residues. Germline values: CDR1 SNHLY, CDR2 FYNNEI. The CDR3 loop reads CASSETVSGNTDTQYF. CDR3 in DNA: TGTGCCAGCAGTGAAACGGTTAGCGGAAATACAGATACGCAGTATTTT.

This clonotype showed up many times. The gene calls are TRBV27 and TRBJ1-1, with TRBD1 identical over 8 bases. Trimming cost V 5 bases and J 5 bases; bases outside gene matches: 4. Per germline, CDR1 MNHEY and CDR2 SMNVEV (reference sequence). The CDR3 is 13 amino acids. The CDR3 DNA follows: TGTGCCAGCAGTATTGACAGGGGTACTGAAGCTTTCTTT. It specifies CASSIDRGTEAFF.

V is TRBV28 and J is TRBJ2-7, with unresolved D. In germline, CDR1 is MDHEN, CDR2 SYDVKM. V was shortened by 2 bases and J by 0 bases, with 2 bases between the two germline ends. The length of the CDR3 is 12 residues. This chain's CDR3 is CASSLVSYEQYF. The DNA of the CDR3 is TGTGCCAGCAGTTTAGTCTCCTACGAGCAGTACTTC.

The chain links TRBV14 to TRBJ2-1; TRBD2 aligns across 13 bases. V gave up 4 bases and J gave up 4 bases; unmatched junction bases: 16. The CDR3 loop spans 20 amino acids. The V gene's germline CDR1 is SGHDN and CDR2 FVKESK. CDR3 residues: CASSPGQFGLAGAPYNEQFF. DNA for the CDR3: TGTGCCAGCAGCCCCGGACAATTCGGACTAGCGGGAGCTCCTTACAATGAGCAGTTCTTC.

This clonotype ranks as medium-sized. Written as DNA, the CDR3 is TGTGCCAGCAGTCCATCGGCGGTTTTAGAGACCCAGTACTTC. It encodes CASSPSAVLETQYF. The chain couples TRBV6-5 to TRBJ2-5; D remains unclear. Per the germline V gene, CDR1 is MNHEY and CDR2 is SVGAGI. The CDR3 extends over 14 amino acids. Between the trimmed V and J ends, which lost 5 bases and 4 bases, there was a span of 14 bases.

This clonotype has ten or more counts. The V and J genes are TRBV9 and TRBJ1-1; tentative D call: TRBD1 (5 bases). Trimming shortened V by 0 bases and J by 3 bases, and 6 bases separated the two germline ends. The germline gives CDR1 SGDLS, CDR2 YYNGEE. This CDR3 region has 13 residues. The CDR3 region is CASSVAGYTEAFF. The DNA of the CDR3 is TGTGCCAGCAGCGTAGCAGGGTACACTGAAGCTTTCTTT. The complete variable domain, with remaining parts taken from reference TRBV9 and TRBJ1-1, reads DSGVTQTPKHLITATGQRVTLRCSPRSGDLSVYWYQQSLDQGLQFLIQYYNGEERAKGNILERFSAQQFPDLHSELNLSSLELGDSALYFCASSVAGYTEAFFGQGTRLTVV.

This clonotype was recorded at least ten times. The chain employs TRBV28 and TRBJ2-7; D might be TRBD2 (5 bases). Trimming removed 10 bases from V and 0 bases from J, with 13 bases in between. The CDR3 totals 13 residues. Germline CDR1 and CDR2: MDHEN and SYDVKM. CDR3 nucleotides: TGTGCCACAAGGATAGCGAGCTCCTACGAGCAGTACTTC. The encoded protein is CATRIASSYEQYF.

This clonotype occurred many times. V and J are TRBV5-5 and TRBJ1-1; D is ambiguous. The V gene lost 0 bases and the J gene lost 2 bases, with 8 bases spanning the gap. Germline V CDR1 and CDR2: SGHKS, YYEKEE (reference sequence). CDR3 length: 14 amino acids. DNA of the CDR3: TGTGCCAGCAGCTTGGACATCCACAACACTGAAGCTTTCTTT. Its protein is CASSLDIHNTEAFF.

This clonotype was observed at least ten times. In DNA form, the CDR3 reads TGTGCCTGGAGTGTATCTACGCGACAGTTATATGGCTACACCTTC. Translating gives CAWSVSTRQLYGYTF. The rearrangement links TRBV30 to TRBJ1-2; TRBD1 is a possible D gene (5 bases). Germline-derived CDR1 and CDR2 are GTSNPN and SVGIG (reference sequence). V lost 0 bases and J lost 5, with 16 bases in between. The CDR3 extends over 15 amino acids.

This clonotype was picked up a small number of times. The chain joins TRBV5-6 to TRBJ1-2; D possibly corresponds to TRBD1 (5 bases). The CDR3 runs to 15 residues. Looked up from germline, CDR1 is SGHDT and CDR2 is YYEEEE. Trimming stripped 3 bases from V and 0 bases from J, with 12 bases between. The CDR3 sequence is CASSWRQPSNYGYTF. The CDR3 bases are TGTGCCAGCAGCTGGAGACAGCCCTCTAACTATGGCTACACCTTC.

This clonotype has a handful of counts. The chain uses TRBV20-1 and TRBJ2-7; 7 positions match TRBD1. V lost 5 bases, J lost 4 bases, and 11 bases stayed unmatched. The germline gives CDR1 DFQATT, CDR2 SNEGSKA (reference sequence). The CDR3 has 14 amino acids. CDR3 in DNA: TGCAGTGCTCGCTCAGAGACAGGGTGGTACGAGCAGTACTTC. Translated, it gives CSARSETGWYEQYF.

This clonotype was found a few times. It may be a read error: a sequence one base away is much more abundant. The V gene is TRBV7-8, the J gene TRBJ2-7, with D possibly being TRBD1 (6 bases). Germline lookup yields CDR1 SGHVS and CDR2 FQNEAQ. V lost 5 bases to trimming and J lost 3 bases, with 8 bases between them. The CDR3 is 12 residues long. In DNA form, the CDR3 reads TGTGCCAGCAGCGCACAGGGCTACGAGCAGTACTTC. Its protein is CASSAQGYEQYF.

This clonotype has at least ten counts. This sequence joins TRBV6-2 or TRBV6-3 and TRBJ2-1; a possible D gene is TRBD2 (6 bases). The CDR3 runs 13 residues. Looked up from germline, CDR1 is MNHEY and CDR2 is SVGEGT. V lost 6 bases, J lost 4 bases, and 10 bases lay in between. The CDR3 coding sequence is TGTGCCAGCAGCCCGACTAGATACAATGAGCAGTTCTTC. It is translated as CASSPTRYNEQFF.

This clonotype was seen a few times. V usage is TRBV29-1 and J usage is TRBJ2-7; 7 bases are shared with TRBD1. V trimming: 3 bases; J trimming: 1 base; junction bases outside the gene matches: 3. The CDR3 contains 13 residues. Germline values: CDR1 SQVTM, CDR2 ANQGSEA. CDR3 DNA sequence: TGCAGCGTTGAGGGACAGACATCCTACGAGCAGTACTTC. The encoded protein is CSVEGQTSYEQYF.

This clonotype was counted only a few times. The chain is built from TRBV6-2 or TRBV6-3 and TRBJ2-2; D not certain. Germline V lookup: CDR1 MNHEY, CDR2 SVGEGT. This CDR3 region has 14 residues. Deletions cut 1 base from V and 8 bases from J, with 11 bases between. The CDR3 sequence is CASSYYGPSGELFF. The CDR3 nucleotides read TGTGCCAGCAGTTACTACGGACCTTCTGGGGAGCTGTTTTTT.

The chain is built from TRBV7-9 and TRBJ1-1; 12 bases line up with TRBD1. The CDR3 is 18 amino acids. V shed 2 bases and J 2 bases; nucleotides not matched to a gene: 9. From germline, CDR1 is SEHNR and CDR2 FQNEAQ (reference sequence). In DNA, the CDR3 is TGTGCCAGCAGCTTACACCGGGACAGGGGGCTTTTAAACACTGAAGCTTTCTTT. This sequence encodes CASSLHRDRGLLNTEAFF. Full variable domain (remainder filled in from reference TRBV7-9 and TRBJ1-1): DTGVSQNPRHKITKRGQNVTFRCDPISEHNRLYWYRQTLGQGPEFLTYFQNEAQLEKSRLLSDRFSAERPKGSFSTLEIQRTEQGDSAMYLCASSLHRDRGLLNTEAFFGQGTRLTVV.

V usage is TRBV5-6 and J usage is TRBJ2-5; D perhaps matches TRBD1 (6 bases). Germline CDR1 and CDR2: SGHDT and YYEEEE. Between the trimmed V and J ends, which lost 3 bases and 1 base, there was a span of 16 bases. This CDR3 is 16 amino acids long. Written as DNA, the CDR3 is TGTGCCAGCAGCTCGGGGTCCCGGGACACCCAAGAGACCCAGTACTTC. Residues: CASSSGSRDTQETQYF.

This clonotype was detected ten times or more. The rearrangement links TRBV4-1 to TRBJ2-7, with 10 bases fitting TRBD2. From germline, CDR1 is MGHRA and CDR2 YSYEKL. The junction had 4 bases not matched to a gene; V was cut back by 1 base and J by 1 base. The CDR3 covers 16 residues. CDR3 DNA: TGCGCCAGCAGCCAAGCGGGAGCGGGAGGGTCCTACGAGCAGTACTTC. The encoded protein is CASSQAGAGGSYEQYF.